The clone carrying this T cell receptor (beta chain) turned up a few times. The read comes to an end 3 residues before the CDR3 does, leaving the germline J gene to fill in the end. The CDR3 is 15 residues long. The ends lost 2 bases at V and 4 bases at J; junction bases unmatched: 7. CDR1 is LGHNA, CDR2 YNFKEQ, per germline. TCRdb's table, derived via immunoSEQ multiplex PCR, lists solely in-frame clones and lacks some. The sample contains some 44,000 clones, none of them singletons. This entry is derived from a study of T cell clonality in common variable immunodeficiency. The J gene is TRBJ2-7, the V gene TRBV4-2; 8 bases match TRBD2. Sequencing was done on a sample of peripheral blood mononuclear cells. This TCR came from a person between 18 and 75 years old in good health. The sequenced part of the CDR3 DNA is TGTGCCAGCAGCCAACTAGCGGGCGATCAGTACGAG. This encodes CASSQLAGDQYE. The CDR3 as a whole reads CASSQLAGDQYEQYF.